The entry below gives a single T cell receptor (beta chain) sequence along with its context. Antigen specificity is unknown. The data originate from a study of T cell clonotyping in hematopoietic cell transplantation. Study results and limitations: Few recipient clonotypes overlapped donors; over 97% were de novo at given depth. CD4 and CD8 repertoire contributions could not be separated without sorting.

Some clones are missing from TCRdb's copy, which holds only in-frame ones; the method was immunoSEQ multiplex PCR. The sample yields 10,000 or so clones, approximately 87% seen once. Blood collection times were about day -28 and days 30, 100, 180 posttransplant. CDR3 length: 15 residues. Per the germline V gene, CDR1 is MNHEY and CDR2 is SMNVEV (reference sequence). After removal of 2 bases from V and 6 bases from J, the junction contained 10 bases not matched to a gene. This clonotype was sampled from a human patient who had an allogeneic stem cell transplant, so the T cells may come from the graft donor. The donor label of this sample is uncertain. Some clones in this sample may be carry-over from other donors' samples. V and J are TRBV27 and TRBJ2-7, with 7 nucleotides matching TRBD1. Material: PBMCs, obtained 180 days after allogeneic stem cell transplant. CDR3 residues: CASSLTPDRAREQYF. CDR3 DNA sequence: TGTGCCAGCAGTTTAACCCCCGACAGGGCTCGCGAGCAGTACTTC.